The 28 T cell receptor beta chains below all came from one sample that was sequenced in a study of cytotoxic CD8 clonotypes in ibrutinib-treated CLL. Clones were sequenced by immunoSEQ multiplex PCR, and TCRdb holds only the in-frame ones, with some missing. The data contain more than 200,000 clones, roughly 70% of them singletons. The input for sequencing was PBMCs, taken after 24 months of ibrutinib treatment. The receptors come from a human donor with chronic lymphocytic leukemia.

The chain couples TRBV28 to TRBJ1-2; possible D gene TRBD1, 5 bases. Germline values: CDR1 MDHEN, CDR2 SYDVKM. This CDR3 has 14 residues. The V gene lost 10 bases and the J gene lost 2 bases, with 17 bases spanning the gap. The CDR3 DNA is TGTGCCACCATCGGGGGGTGGAGGAACTATGGCTACACCTTC. Amino acids: CATIGGWRNYGYTF.

The chain recombines TRBV2 with TRBJ2-2; D ambiguous. Per germline, CDR1 SNHLY and CDR2 FYNNEI. V lost 3 bases, J lost 6 bases, and 8 bases lay in between. CDR3 size: 13 residues. CDR3 loop: CASSEPNPGELFF. The CDR3 bases are TGTGCCAGCAGTGAGCCCAATCCCGGGGAGCTGTTTTTT.

V and J are TRBV6-5 and TRBJ1-3; D is uncertain. V lost 5 bases and J 1 base, leaving 12 bases between the germline ends. The CDR3 loop spans 15 amino acids. From germline, CDR1 is MNHEY and CDR2 SVGAGI. For the CDR3, the DNA is TGTGCCAGCAGTCCCCCGGTGGGTTCTGGAAACACCATATATTTT. This sequence encodes CASSPPVGSGNTIYF.

V usage is TRBV13 and J usage is TRBJ1-4; TRBD1 is a possible D gene (5 bases). CDR3 size: 13 residues. The germline CDR1 and CDR2 sequences are PRHDT and FYEKMQ (reference sequence). V lost 4 bases and J 10 bases, leaving 13 bases between the germline ends. The CDR3 DNA sequence: TGTGCCAGCAGCTCCCCGAAGGGGAGAAAACTGTTTTTT. Its protein product is CASSSPKGRKLFF.

V is TRBV5-1 and J is TRBJ2-3, with D unclear. The V end was cut by 6 bases, the J end by 0 bases, with 11 bases between. Germline lookup yields CDR1 SGHRS and CDR2 YFSETQ. The CDR3 has 14 amino acids. The CDR3 loop reads CASKIQASTDTQYF. For the CDR3, the DNA is TGCGCCAGCAAAATCCAGGCTAGCACAGATACGCAGTATTTT.

The chain couples TRBV7-6 to TRBJ2-1; tentative D call: TRBD2 (6 bases). CDR1 SGHVS and CDR2 FNYEAQ come from the germline V gene. The CDR3 covers 12 residues. The germline V and J ends were trimmed by 0 bases and 13 bases, with 10 bases remaining between them. In nucleotides, the CDR3 is TGTGCCAGCAGCTTAGCACGGGACTCCCAGTTCTTC. It translates to CASSLARDSQFF.

This clone showed up just a few times. The chain carries TRBV27 and TRBJ1-1, with no clear D. V dropped 0 bases and J dropped 9 bases, with 8 bases sitting between them. The CDR3 totals 12 residues. Germline lookup yields CDR1 MNHEY and CDR2 SMNVEV (reference sequence). The CDR3 loop reads CASSLSGGKAFF. The CDR3 coding sequence is TGTGCCAGCAGTTTATCGGGTGGGAAAGCTTTCTTT.

The chain is built from TRBV5-1 and TRBJ1-2; possibly TRBD1 for D (5 bases). Looked up from germline, CDR1 is SGHRS and CDR2 is YFSETQ. Trimming left V 4 bases short and J 0 bases short, with 16 bases between. The CDR3 runs 16 residues. This chain's CDR3 is CASSPTVIGANYGYTF. The DNA for the CDR3 is TGCGCCAGCAGCCCGACAGTGATTGGAGCTAACTATGGCTACACCTTC.

This chain connects TRBV4-2 to TRBJ1-1, with D hard to call. The CDR3 length is 14 residues. From germline, CDR1 is LGHNA and CDR2 YNFKEQ. Trimming stripped 4 bases from V and 5 bases from J, with 14 bases between. The CDR3 is CASSPGLLGTEAFF. CDR3 in DNA: TGTGCCAGCAGCCCGGGTCTTCTCGGGACTGAAGCTTTCTTT.

V usage is TRBV7-2 and J usage is TRBJ2-6; TRBD1 matches at 7 bases. Germline V gene lookup returns CDR1 SGHTA and CDR2 FQGNSA. V was pared by 5 bases and J by 0 bases, with 7 bases of the junction left unmatched. The CDR3 extends over 17 amino acids. The CDR3 nucleotides are TGTGCCAGCAGCAAGACAGGGAAAGACTCTGGGGCCAACGTCCTGACTTTC. Protein product: CASSKTGKDSGANVLTF.

The chain combines TRBV7-9 with TRBJ2-7, with D perhaps TRBD2 (6 bases). V gave up 4 bases and J gave up 5 bases, with 15 bases separating them. This CDR3 spans 14 amino acids. CDR1 SEHNR and CDR2 FQNEAQ come from the germline V gene (reference sequence). The CDR3 here is CASSWDWFSNEQYF. CDR3 DNA: TGTGCCAGCAGCTGGGACTGGTTTTCGAACGAGCAGTACTTC.

The chain links TRBV7-2 to TRBJ2-2, with 11 bases aligning to TRBD1. Germline V CDR1 and CDR2: SGHTA, FQGNSA. The CDR3 consists of 15 residues. V gave up 5 bases and J gave up 3 bases; unmatched junction bases: 2. The CDR3 loop is CASSPGQGDTGELFF. DNA of the CDR3: TGTGCCAGCAGCCCGGGACAGGGGGACACCGGGGAGCTGTTTTTT.

The V gene is TRBV19, the J gene TRBJ1-2; the D is unclear. CDR3 length: 11 amino acids. Germline loops: CDR1 LNHDA, CDR2 SQIVND (reference sequence). Deletions cut 3 bases from V and 7 bases from J, with 6 bases between. The CDR3 DNA sequence: TGTGCCAGTAGTATCGCAGGTGGCTACACCTTC. It encodes CASSIAGGYTF. Using reference TRBV19 and TRBJ1-2 for the parts outside the CDR3, the full variable domain is DGGITQSPKYLFRKEGQNVTLSCEQNLNHDAMYWYRQDPGQGLRLIYYSQIVNDFQKGDIAEGYSVSREKKESFPLTVTSAQKNPTAFYLCASSIAGGYTFGSGTRLTVV.

This clone was seen just once. This chain uses TRBV7-9 with TRBJ2-1; D gene ambiguous. Trimming took 5 bases from V and 10 from J, leaving 9 bases between them. Germline lookup yields CDR1 SEHNR and CDR2 FQNEAQ (reference sequence). This CDR3 is built from 11 residues. The CDR3 bases are TGTGCCAGCAGCCCCAATGGGGAGCAGTTCTTC. Protein: CASSPNGEQFF.

This sequence joins TRBV7-8 and TRBJ1-4; no clear D. The V gene lost 1 base and the J gene lost 2 bases, with 11 bases spanning the gap. The CDR3 sequence is 16 residues long. Germline V gene data show CDR1 as SGHVS and CDR2 as FQNEAQ. Here the CDR3 DNA reads TGTGCCAGCAGCTTAGGTGGACGGACTACTAATGAAAAACTGTTTTTT. This encodes CASSLGGRTTNEKLFF.

This chain connects TRBV19 to TRBJ2-7, with D unclear. From germline, CDR1 is LNHDA and CDR2 SQIVND (reference sequence). Trimming removed 0 bases from V and 0 bases from J, with 6 bases in between. The CDR3 sequence is 14 residues long. CDR3 DNA: TGTGCCAGTAGTATAGATCGAAGCTCCTACGAGCAGTACTTC. This translates into CASSIDRSSYEQYF.

The rearrangement uses TRBV7-3 and TRBJ2-2; D is uncertain. CDR1 and CDR2 from the germline V gene are SGHTA and FQGTGA. The CDR3 totals 13 residues. V dropped 4 bases and J dropped 7 bases, with 10 bases sitting between them. CDR3 coding DNA: TGTGCCAGCAGCTCTATTCTTGGCGGGGAGCTGTTTTTT. Amino acid sequence: CASSSILGGELFF. The variable domain in full, with the rest retrieved from reference TRBV7-3 and TRBJ2-2, is GAGVSQTPSNKVTEKGKYVELRCDPISGHTALYWYRQSLGQGPEFLIYFQGTGAADDSGLPNDRFFAVRPEGSVSTLKIQRTERGDSAVYLCASSSILGGELFFGEGSRLTVL.

This chain joins TRBV30 and TRBJ2-2; 7 bases line up with TRBD2. With 5 bases clipped from V and 5 bases from J, the junction kept 2 bases outside the gene matches. This CDR3 has 12 residues. The germline V gene has CDR1 GTSNPN and CDR2 SVGIG (reference sequence). The CDR3 spells CAWASGTGELFF. The CDR3 bases are TGTGCCTGGGCTAGCGGAACCGGGGAGCTGTTTTTT.

This clone has just one count. This chain links TRBV6-1 with TRBJ2-7, with D unresolved. Per the germline V gene, CDR1 is MNHNS and CDR2 is SASEGT. The CDR3 runs 14 residues. Trimming shortened V by 1 base and J by 3 bases, and 10 bases separated the two germline ends. CDR3 DNA: TGTGCCAGCAGTGAAGATCCAGTTTACTACGAGCAGTACTTC. Residues: CASSEDPVYYEQYF.

This clone was counted between two and nine times. The V gene is TRBV18, the J gene TRBJ2-5; 7 bases line up with TRBD1. After removal of 1 base from V and 4 bases from J, the junction contained 6 bases not matched to a gene. The CDR3 length is 15 residues. Germline V gene data show CDR1 as KGHSH and CDR2 as LQKENI. CDR3 DNA sequence: TGTGCCAGCTCACCACAGGGGGCGCTTATAGAGACCCAGTACTTC. It translates to CASSPQGALIETQYF.

There are a few counts of this clone. The chain has TRBV20-1 and TRBJ2-3; D unclear. The CDR3 sequence is 11 residues long. CDR1 DFQATT and CDR2 SNEGSKA come from the germline V gene (reference sequence). V shed 1 base and J shed 4 bases, with 3 bases lying between them. CDR3: CSARGSDTQYF. CDR3 bases: TGCAGTGCTAGAGGTTCAGATACGCAGTATTTT.

In its sample, this clone was seen a few times. The rearrangement joins TRBV2 to TRBJ2-3; D possibly corresponds to TRBD1 (6 bases). This CDR3 spans 15 amino acids. The V end lost 4 bases, the J end lost 3 bases, and 14 bases lay between the germline ends. Germline-derived CDR1 and CDR2 are SNHLY and FYNNEI. CDR3 residues: CASSAQGLGTDTQYF. The CDR3, as DNA: TGTGCCAGCAGTGCTCAGGGGTTGGGGACAGATACGCAGTATTTT.

There are a few counts of this clone. The chain links TRBV5-5 to TRBJ2-1; the D call may be TRBD1 or TRBD2 (5 bases each). This CDR3 spans 15 amino acids. V was cut by 0 bases and J by 0 bases, with 7 bases left in between. Germline CDR1 SGHKS, CDR2 YYEKEE (reference sequence). This CDR3 reads CASSLDGGSYNEQFF. In DNA form, the CDR3 reads TGTGCCAGCAGCTTGGATGGGGGCTCCTACAATGAGCAGTTCTTC.

The J gene is TRBJ2-2, the V gene TRBV30; D uncertain. Germline CDR1 GTSNPN, CDR2 SVGIG (reference sequence). The CDR3 contains 12 residues. Deletions cut 0 bases from V and 7 bases from J, with 6 bases between. The CDR3 protein is CAWSVSGGELFF. In DNA form, the CDR3 reads TGTGCCTGGAGTGTATCCGGCGGGGAGCTGTTTTTT.

This rearrangement joins TRBV19 to TRBJ2-5; TRBD1 might be the D (6 bases). V lost 3 bases, J lost 5 bases, and 13 bases lay in between. The CDR3 consists of 14 residues. Germline V gives CDR1 LNHDA, CDR2 SQIVND (reference sequence). The CDR3 DNA reads as TGTGCCAGTAGTATCTTAGGGGGAAGGGAGACCCAGTACTTC. Translated, it gives CASSILGGRETQYF.

V usage is TRBV6-5 and J usage is TRBJ2-7; possibly TRBD1 for D (5 bases). The V gene lost 3 bases and the J gene lost 9 bases, with 12 bases spanning the gap. The germline gives CDR1 MNHEY, CDR2 SVGAGI. CDR3 length: 12 amino acids. The CDR3 DNA sequence: TGTGCCAGCAGTTATCAAGGGGTAGGGCAGTACTTC. Encoded protein: CASSYQGVGQYF.

V is TRBV6-5 and J is TRBJ2-1; D possibly uses TRBD1 or TRBD2 (5 bases each). The CDR3 loop spans 15 amino acids. The germline V and J ends were trimmed by 7 bases and 10 bases, with 23 bases remaining between them. Germline V lookup: CDR1 MNHEY, CDR2 SVGAGI. Here the CDR3 DNA reads TGTGCCAGCAAACCTACCAGAGGGACGTTCCCGGAGCAGTTCTTC. As protein: CASKPTRGTFPEQFF.

In this sample, this clone turned up a few times. The J gene is TRBJ2-7, the V gene TRBV6-5; 9 bases match TRBD1. Trimming cost V 4 bases and J 3 bases; bases outside gene matches: 7. This CDR3 contains 15 residues. Germline CDR1 MNHEY, CDR2 SVGAGI. CDR3 sequence (DNA): TGTGCCAGCAGTTCCGGGACAGGGTTTGTCTACGAGCAGTACTTC. Translation gives CASSSGTGFVYEQYF.